One and the same sample provided the 20 T cell receptor beta chains below, sequenced in a study of cytomegalovirus exposure and HLA in healthy donors. 13 Jbeta primers and 60 Vbeta primers were used for the PCR. Only in-frame clones appear in the TCRdb table, and some are missing; sequencing was by immunoSEQ multiplex PCR. The sample yields more than 90,000 clones, more than 55% seen once. Sequencing used PBMCs. The source of these receptors is a boy between 5 and 17 years old in good health and CMV-seropositive.

This chain uses TRBV6-5 with TRBJ1-2, with 7 bases aligning to TRBD1. The ends lost 11 bases at V and 4 bases at J; junction bases unmatched: 10. Looked up from germline, CDR1 is MNHEY and CDR2 is SVGAGI. This CDR3 is built from 13 residues. The CDR3 loop is CAGQDGQIYGYTF. The CDR3 DNA reads as TGTGCCGGACAGGACGGACAGATCTATGGCTACACCTTC.

In this sample, this clone turned up once. This chain joins TRBV5-4 and TRBJ2-2; 7 positions agree with TRBD1. Losses at the gene ends were 4 bases for V and 7 bases for J; bases not matched to a gene: 7. The CDR3 totals 14 residues. CDR1 is SGHNT, CDR2 YYREEE, per germline (reference sequence). The CDR3 DNA is TGTGCCAGCAGCCTCGACAGGGTTGGCGGGGAGCTGTTTTTT. Translated, it gives CASSLDRVGGELFF.

This clone was counted a few times. The chain joins TRBV7-8 to TRBJ2-3; 13 bases map to TRBD2. Germline-derived CDR1 and CDR2 are SGHVS and FQNEAQ. With V trimmed by 4 bases and J by 4 bases, 2 bases remained unmatched. The CDR3 consists of 15 residues. For the CDR3, the DNA is TGTGCCAGCAGCTCCACTAGCGGGAGGGCAGATACGCAGTATTTT. This gives the protein CASSSTSGRADTQYF. The full variable domain, in which reference TRBV7-8 and TRBJ2-3 provide the parts outside the CDR3, is GAGVSQSPRYKVAKRGQDVALRCDPISGHVSLFWYQQALGQGPEFLTYFQNEAQLDKSGLPSDRFFAERPEGSVSTLKIQRTQQEDSAVYLCASSSTSGRADTQYFGPGTRLTVL.

This chain links TRBV7-9 with TRBJ1-4; weak D call: TRBD1 (6 bases). Germline loops: CDR1 SEHNR, CDR2 FQNEAQ (reference sequence). V gave up 5 bases and J gave up 3 bases, with 10 bases separating them. This CDR3 is 14 amino acids long. The chain's CDR3 is CASSTGRANEKLFF. In nucleotides, the CDR3 is TGTGCCAGCAGCACAGGGAGGGCTAATGAAAAACTGTTTTTT.

The chain employs TRBV19 and TRBJ1-3; D remains unclear. V lost 7 bases and J 0 bases, leaving 16 bases between the germline ends. CDR1 and CDR2 from the germline V gene are LNHDA and SQIVND (reference sequence). The CDR3 spans 16 residues. In nucleotides, the CDR3 is TGTGCCAGTACCCCAATGACATCGAGCTCTGGAAACACCATATATTTT. Encoded protein: CASTPMTSSSGNTIYF.

V and J are TRBV5-6 and TRBJ2-7; 9 bases line up with TRBD1. This CDR3 contains 16 residues. CDR1 and CDR2 from the germline V gene are SGHDT and YYEEEE. The ends lost 0 bases at V and 7 bases at J; junction bases unmatched: 11. The CDR3 sequence: CASSLVGQGGTGEQYF. The CDR3 DNA sequence: TGTGCCAGCAGCTTGGTGGGACAGGGAGGGACGGGAGAGCAGTACTTC.

This chain uses TRBV18 with TRBJ1-5; D remains ambiguous. The CDR3 totals 13 residues. Deletions cut 6 bases from V and 5 bases from J, with 11 bases between. Germline-derived CDR1 and CDR2 are KGHSH and LQKENI. Here the CDR3 reads CASSELRDQPQHF. The CDR3 nucleotides read TGTGCCAGCTCCGAGTTGCGAGATCAGCCCCAGCATTTT. Full variable domain (remainder filled in from reference TRBV18 and TRBJ1-5): NAGVMQNPRHLVRRRGQEARLRCSPMKGHSHVYWYRQLPEEGLKFMVYLQKENIIDESGMPKERFSAEFPKEGPSILRIQQVVRGDSAAYFCASSELRDQPQHFGDGTRLSIL.

J is TRBJ2-7 and V is TRBV4-3, with TRBD2 identical over 8 bases. Germline assignment: CDR1 LGHNA and CDR2 YSLEER. CDR3 length: 15 residues. J lost 2 bases, V lost 3 bases, and 6 bases had no gene match. In DNA, the CDR3 is TGCGCCAGCAGCCAGGGGCCGGGAGGGCCCTACGAGCAGTACTTC. It encodes CASSQGPGGPYEQYF.

This clone was observed a few times. The chain couples TRBV5-6 to TRBJ1-5; possible D gene TRBD1, 6 bases. Between the trimmed V and J ends, which lost 2 bases and 7 bases, there was a span of 16 bases. CDR1 and CDR2 from the germline V gene are SGHDT and YYEEEE. The CDR3 is made up of 15 amino acids. The CDR3 DNA reads as TGTGCCAGCAGCTTAGCGGGGGGCGGGCGGCAGCCCCAGCATTTT. It encodes CASSLAGGGRQPQHF.

This chain links TRBV5-1 with TRBJ2-3; a weak D match, TRBD1 (5 bases). The CDR3 has 16 amino acids. Per germline, CDR1 SGHRS and CDR2 YFSETQ. Trimming pared 0 bases from V and 1 base from J, leaving 12 bases between. This chain's CDR3 is CASSLDGRVRTDTQYF. The CDR3 region has the DNA TGCGCCAGCAGCTTGGACGGCAGGGTTCGCACAGATACGCAGTATTTT.

The chain has TRBV5-6 and TRBJ2-2; D is perhaps TRBD2 (6 bases). Germline assignment: CDR1 SGHDT and CDR2 YYEEEE. The CDR3 loop spans 14 amino acids. V was trimmed by 5 bases and J by 5 bases, leaving 13 bases between them. CDR3 protein: CASSRGRTTGELFF. In DNA form, the CDR3 reads TGTGCCAGCAGTCGGGGGAGGACTACCGGGGAGCTGTTTTTT. The whole variable domain, remainder taken from reference TRBV5-6 and TRBJ2-2, is DAGVTQSPTHLIKTRGQQVTLRCSPKSGHDTVSWYQQALGQGPQFIFQYYEEEERQRGNFPDRFSGHQFPNYSSELNVNALLLGDSALYLCASSRGRTTGELFFGEGSRLTVL.

The rearrangement links TRBV6-1 to TRBJ2-5; maybe TRBD2 (6 bases). The J call may be incorrect, as the DNA end agrees better with TRBJ2-7. The CDR3 loop spans 11 amino acids. The germline gives CDR1 MNHNS, CDR2 SASEGT. The CDR3 nucleotides read TGTGCCACCGGCGGGGCCCTCGAGCAGTACTTC. Translating gives CATGGALEQYF.

The V and J genes are TRBV6-4 and TRBJ2-1; 13 nucleotides agree with TRBD2. Germline CDR1 reads MRHNA; CDR2 reads SNTAGT. There are 15 residues in the CDR3. J lost 10 bases, V lost 6 bases, and 9 bases had no gene match. Written as DNA, the CDR3 is TGTGCCAGCAGCCAACTAGCGGGAGGGCCGGGGGAGCAGTTCTTC. It codes for CASSQLAGGPGEQFF.

V and J are TRBV5-1 and TRBJ2-7; tentatively, D is TRBD2 (5 bases). CDR3 length equals 15 residues. V dropped 0 bases and J dropped 2 bases, with 12 bases sitting between them. Germline CDR1 reads SGHRS; CDR2 reads YFSETQ. CDR3 DNA sequence: TGCGCCAGCAGCTTGGGAGGGTTCCCGCCCTACGAGCAGTACTTC. This codes for CASSLGGFPPYEQYF.

V gene TRBV7-3 combines with J gene TRBJ2-2, with D perhaps matching TRBD2 (5 bases). Germline CDR1 and CDR2: SGHTA and FQGTGA. V gave up 5 bases and J gave up 5 bases, with 18 bases separating them. This CDR3 is built from 16 residues. CDR3 DNA: TGTGCCAGCAGCCCCATAGGGCTAGCACGAACCGGGGAGCTGTTTTTT. This sequence encodes CASSPIGLARTGELFF.

The chain employs TRBV19 and TRBJ2-2; D might be TRBD2 (5 bases). Trimming took 7 bases from V and 4 from J, leaving 10 bases between them. Germline loops: CDR1 LNHDA, CDR2 SQIVND (reference sequence). This CDR3 spans 13 amino acids. The CDR3 loop is CASMGGFTGELFF. The CDR3 DNA reads TGTGCCAGTATGGGCGGGTTCACCGGGGAGCTGTTTTTT.

In this sample, this clone turned up many times. In nucleotides, the CDR3 is TGTGCCAGCAGCTTGGCAGGGGCGATGAACACTGAAGCTTTCTTT. The encoded protein is CASSLAGAMNTEAFF. The genes are TRBV5-4 and TRBJ1-1; TRBD1 is a possible D gene (6 bases). The CDR3 has 15 residues. Trimming took 0 bases from V and 0 from J, leaving 9 bases between them. Germline CDR1 is SGHNT and CDR2 is YYREEE (reference sequence).

The chain couples TRBV28 to TRBJ2-1; TRBD2 is a possible D gene (6 bases). V was shortened by 2 bases and J by 11 bases, with 10 bases between the two germline ends. The CDR3 is made up of 12 amino acids. Germline V gene lookup returns CDR1 MDHEN and CDR2 SYDVKM. Here the CDR3 reads CASSLVREKQFF. The CDR3 DNA reads TGTGCCAGCAGTTTAGTGCGGGAAAAGCAGTTCTTC.

This chain links TRBV4-1 with TRBJ2-1; D unresolved. V gave up 4 bases and J gave up 4 bases, with 11 bases separating them. Germline V CDR1 and CDR2: MGHRA, YSYEKL. The CDR3 totals 14 residues. CDR3 region: CASSLLDTYNEQFF. The CDR3 DNA reads as TGCGCCAGCAGCCTCTTAGACACTTACAATGAGCAGTTCTTC.

The chain recombines TRBV7-2 with TRBJ1-1; no reliable D call. V dropped 4 bases and J dropped 0 bases, with 6 bases sitting between them. The CDR3 contains 13 residues. From germline, CDR1 is SGHTA and CDR2 FQGNSA. Here the CDR3 reads CASSSNMNTEAFF. CDR3 DNA: TGTGCCAGCAGCTCGAACATGAACACTGAAGCTTTCTTT.